This T cell receptor beta chain was found in a study of control samples from healthy donors and cancer patients. TCRdb's table, derived via immunoSEQ multiplex PCR, lists solely in-frame clones and lacks some. Of around 130,000 clones listed, 70% to 90% were seen once; the top ten hold more than 2.5%. Germline-derived CDR1 and CDR2 are MRHNA and SNTAGT. The CDR3 has 13 residues. The V gene lost 3 bases and the J gene lost 5 bases, with 10 bases spanning the gap. The gene calls are TRBV6-4 and TRBJ1-1, with a weak D call TRBD1 (5 bases). The sequenced sample was blood. This TCR derives from a man over 45 in good health. The CDR3, as DNA: TGTGCCAGCAGTGAGGGACGGGGGACTGAAGCTTTCTTT. It encodes CASSEGRGTEAFF.